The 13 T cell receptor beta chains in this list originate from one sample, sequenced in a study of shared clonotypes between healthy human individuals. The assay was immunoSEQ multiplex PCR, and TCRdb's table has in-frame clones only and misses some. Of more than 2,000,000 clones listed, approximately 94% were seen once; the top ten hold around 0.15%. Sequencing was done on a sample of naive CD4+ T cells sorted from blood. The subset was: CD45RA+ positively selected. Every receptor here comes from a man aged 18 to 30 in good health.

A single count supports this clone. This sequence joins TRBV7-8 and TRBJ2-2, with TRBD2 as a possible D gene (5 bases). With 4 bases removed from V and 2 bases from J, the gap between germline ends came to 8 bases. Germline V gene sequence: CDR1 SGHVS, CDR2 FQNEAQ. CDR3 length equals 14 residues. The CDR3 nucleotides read TGTGCCAGCAGCTCCCGGGGTAACACCGGGGAGCTGTTTTTT. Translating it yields CASSSRGNTGELFF.

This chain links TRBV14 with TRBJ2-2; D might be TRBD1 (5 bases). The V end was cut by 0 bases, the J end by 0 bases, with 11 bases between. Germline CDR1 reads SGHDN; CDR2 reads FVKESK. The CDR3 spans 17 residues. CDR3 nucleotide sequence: TGTGCCAGCAGCCAAGATTCCAGGGTAGCGAACACCGGGGAGCTGTTTTTT. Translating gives CASSQDSRVANTGELFF.

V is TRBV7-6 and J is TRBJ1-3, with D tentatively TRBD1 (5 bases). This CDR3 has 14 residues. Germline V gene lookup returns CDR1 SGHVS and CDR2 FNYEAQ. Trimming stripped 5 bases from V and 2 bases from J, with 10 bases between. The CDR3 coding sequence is TGTGCCAGCAGCCCCTCAGGGACTGGAAACACCATATATTTT. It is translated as CASSPSGTGNTIYF.

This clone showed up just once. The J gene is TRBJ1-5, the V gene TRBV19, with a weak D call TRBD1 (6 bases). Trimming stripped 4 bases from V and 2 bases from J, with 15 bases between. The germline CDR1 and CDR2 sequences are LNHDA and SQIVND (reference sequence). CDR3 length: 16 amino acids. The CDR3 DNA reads TGTGCCAGTAGTAACCCCACTAGGGGGGGCAATCAGCCCCAGCATTTT. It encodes CASSNPTRGGNQPQHF.

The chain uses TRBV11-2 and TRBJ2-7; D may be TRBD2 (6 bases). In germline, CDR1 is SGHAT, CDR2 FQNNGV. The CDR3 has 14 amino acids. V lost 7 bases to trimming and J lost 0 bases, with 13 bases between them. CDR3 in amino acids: CASTSSGVSYEQYF. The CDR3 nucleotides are TGTGCCAGCACCTCCTCGGGGGTCTCCTACGAGCAGTACTTC.

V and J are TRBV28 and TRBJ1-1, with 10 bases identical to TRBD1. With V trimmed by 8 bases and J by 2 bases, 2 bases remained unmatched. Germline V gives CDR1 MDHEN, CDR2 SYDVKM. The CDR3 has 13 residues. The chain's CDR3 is CASGTGVNTEAFF. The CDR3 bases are TGTGCCAGCGGGACAGGGGTTAACACTGAAGCTTTCTTT.

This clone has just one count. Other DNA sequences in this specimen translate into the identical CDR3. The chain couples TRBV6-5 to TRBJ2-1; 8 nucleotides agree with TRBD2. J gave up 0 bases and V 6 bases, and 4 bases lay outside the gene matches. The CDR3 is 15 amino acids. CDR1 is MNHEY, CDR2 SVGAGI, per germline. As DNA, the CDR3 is TGTGCCAGCAGCCCCCTAGCGGGCTCCTACAATGAGCAGTTCTTC. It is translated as CASSPLAGSYNEQFF.

DNA for the CDR3: TGTGCCAGCAGTGTCACAGGGGGCTCCAATGAAAAACTGTTTTTT. Its translation is CASSVTGGSNEKLFF. The genes are TRBV6-1 and TRBJ1-4, with 9 bases aligning to TRBD1. This CDR3 has 15 residues. J was trimmed by 5 bases and V by 4 bases; bases with no gene match: 5. Germline CDR1 reads MNHNS; CDR2 reads SASEGT.

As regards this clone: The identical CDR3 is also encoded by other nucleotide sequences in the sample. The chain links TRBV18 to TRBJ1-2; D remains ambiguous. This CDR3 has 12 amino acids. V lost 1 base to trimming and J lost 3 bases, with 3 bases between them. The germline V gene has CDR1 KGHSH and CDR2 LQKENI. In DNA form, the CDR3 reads TGTGCCAGCTCACCACGAGACTATGGCTACACCTTC. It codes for CASSPRDYGYTF.

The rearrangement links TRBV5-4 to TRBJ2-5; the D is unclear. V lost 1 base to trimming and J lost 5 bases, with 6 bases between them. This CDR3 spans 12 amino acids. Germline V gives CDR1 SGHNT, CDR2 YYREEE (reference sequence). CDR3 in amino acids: CASSLRGETQYF. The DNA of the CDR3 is TGTGCCAGCAGCTTGCGTGGGGAGACCCAGTACTTC.

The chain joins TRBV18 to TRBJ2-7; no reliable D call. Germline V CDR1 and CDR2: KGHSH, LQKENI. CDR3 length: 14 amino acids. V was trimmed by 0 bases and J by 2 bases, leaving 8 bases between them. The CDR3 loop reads CASSPPTAAYEQYF. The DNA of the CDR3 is TGTGCCAGCTCACCACCGACGGCAGCCTACGAGCAGTACTTC.

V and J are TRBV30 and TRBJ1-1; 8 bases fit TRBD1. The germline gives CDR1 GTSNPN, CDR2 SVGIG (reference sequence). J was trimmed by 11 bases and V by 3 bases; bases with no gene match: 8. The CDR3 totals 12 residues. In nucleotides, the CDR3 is TGTGCCTGGAGCTTTAGACAGGGGACGGCTTTCTTT. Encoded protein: CAWSFRQGTAFF.

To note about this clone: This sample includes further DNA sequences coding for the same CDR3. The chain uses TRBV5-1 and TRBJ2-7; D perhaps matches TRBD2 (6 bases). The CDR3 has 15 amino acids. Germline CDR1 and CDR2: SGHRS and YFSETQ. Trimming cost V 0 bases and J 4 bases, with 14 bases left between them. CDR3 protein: CASSLVGSGAYEQYF. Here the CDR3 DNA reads TGCGCCAGCAGCTTGGTCGGGTCGGGAGCATACGAGCAGTACTTC.